This section outlines one TCR beta chain sequence together with its context. The antigen is not known. Treatment reported: roughly 20 received Ad26.COV2.S at low or high dose, single or two shots; about 5 received placebo; per-sample allocation not given. After the first vaccine or placebo injection, samples were drawn on day 63. The donor was a Boston adult aged 18-55 years. Ad26.COV2.S expressed prefusion-stabilized spike from the original Wuhan strain. The sample originates from a study of Ad26.COV2.S vaccination and SARS-CoV-2 variants. About the research overall: Each vaccinee took Ad26.COV2.S intramuscularly, once or twice 56 days apart.

This CDR3 is built from 14 residues. The junction had 4 bases not matched to a gene; V was cut back by 4 bases and J by 9 bases. In germline, CDR1 is MNHEY, CDR2 SVGAGI. Overall study results and limits: Vaccine recipients surpassed placebo recipients in spike-specific TCR breadth.

Libraries were prepared by immunoSEQ multiplex PCR; TCRdb keeps only in-frame clonotypes and omits some of them. The table has approximately 450,000 clones, 90% seen once. The chain is built from TRBV6-5 and TRBJ1-6, with TRBD1 matching over 9 bases. The sample here was peripheral blood, taken in a trial of Ad26.COV2.S vaccine versus placebo. This TCR derives from a person aged 18-60 years who received the Ad26.COV2.S COVID-19 vaccine or a placebo. Here the CDR3 DNA reads TGTGCCAGCAGTTCCGGGACAGGGAGTTCACCCCTCCACTTT. This sequence encodes CASSSGTGSSPLHF.